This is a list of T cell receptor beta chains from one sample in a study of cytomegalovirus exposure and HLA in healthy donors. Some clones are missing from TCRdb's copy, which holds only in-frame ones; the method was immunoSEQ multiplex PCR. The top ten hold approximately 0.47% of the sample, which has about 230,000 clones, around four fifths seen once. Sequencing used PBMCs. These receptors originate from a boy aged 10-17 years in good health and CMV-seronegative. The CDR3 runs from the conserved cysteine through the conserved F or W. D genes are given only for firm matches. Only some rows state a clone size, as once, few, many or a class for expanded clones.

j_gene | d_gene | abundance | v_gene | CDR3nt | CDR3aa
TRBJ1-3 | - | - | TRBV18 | TGTGCCAGCTCCCCCGGTGGAGGCTCTGGAAACACCATATATTTT | CASSPGGGSGNTIYF
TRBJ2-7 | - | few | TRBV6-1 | TGTGCCAGCAGTGGGGAGATTCGAAGCTACGAGCAGTACTTC | CASSGEIRSYEQYF
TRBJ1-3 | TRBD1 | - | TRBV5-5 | TGTGCCAGTTCCCCCAATCGGGAGGGGGCGACCGGAAACACCATATATTTT | CASSPNREGATGNTIYF
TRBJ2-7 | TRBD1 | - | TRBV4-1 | TGCGCCAGCAGCCAAAATAGATGGCAGGGGGCGGTCTACGAGCAGTACTTC | CASSQNRWQGAVYEQYF
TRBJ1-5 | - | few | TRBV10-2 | TGCGCCAGCAGTGACTACCGCAATCAGCCCCAGCATTTT | CASSDYRNQPQHF
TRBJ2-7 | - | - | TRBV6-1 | TGTGCCAGCAGTGAGCAGGGGTCTACTTCCTACGAGCAGTACTTC | CASSEQGSTSYEQYF
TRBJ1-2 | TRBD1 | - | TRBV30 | TGTGCCTGGAGTGTACTTAGGACAGGGGTTGGCTACACCTTC | CAWSVLRTGVGYTF
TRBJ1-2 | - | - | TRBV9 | TGTGCCAGCACCCCATCCCTGGGGGCCACTCATTATGGCTACACCTTC | CASTPSLGATHYGYTF
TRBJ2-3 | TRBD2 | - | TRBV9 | TGTGCCAGCAGCGGTTCGGGGGGACGCACAGATACGCAGTATTTT | CASSGSGGRTDTQYF
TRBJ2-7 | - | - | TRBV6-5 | TGTGCCAGCAGTTTAGCGGCCCAATACGAGCAGTACTTC | CASSLAAQYEQYF
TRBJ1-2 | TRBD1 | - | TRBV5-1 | TGCGCCAGCAGCGACCGGGACAGGGAACCGGGCACCTTC | CASSDRDREPGTF
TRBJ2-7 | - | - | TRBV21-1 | TGTGCCAGCAGCAATTCCGCGGGAAACGGCGAGCAGTACTTC | CASSNSAGNGEQYF
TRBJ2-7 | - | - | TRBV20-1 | TGCAGTGCTAGCCCGAGAGCCGAGCAGTACTTC | CSASPRAEQYF
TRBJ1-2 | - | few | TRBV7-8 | TGTGCCAGCAGCAACCGGGACATCAGGGCCGGCTATGGCTACACCTTC | CASSNRDIRAGYGYTF
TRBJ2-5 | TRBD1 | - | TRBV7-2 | TGTGCCAGCAGCTTAGGAGGGGGCGGCGAGACCCAGTACTTC | CASSLGGGGETQYF
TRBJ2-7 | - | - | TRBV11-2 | TGTGCCAGCTTGGGAGACGAGCAGTACTTC | CASLGDEQYF
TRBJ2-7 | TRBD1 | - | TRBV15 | TGTGCCACCAGCAAGGACAGGGGGCTGTCCTACGAGCAGTACTTC | CATSKDRGLSYEQYF
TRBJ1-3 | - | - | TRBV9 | TGTGCCAGCAGCGTAGACGGGGGCTCTGGAAACACCATATATTTT | CASSVDGGSGNTIYF
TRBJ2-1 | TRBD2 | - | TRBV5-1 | TGCGCCAGCTATTGGGCTTCCGGGACTAGCGGGAGAGGGCAGTTCTTC | CASYWASGTSGRGQFF
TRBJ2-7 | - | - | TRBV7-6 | TGTGCCAGCAGCGTCGGGGAGGGGGGCGAGCAGTACTTC | CASSVGEGGEQYF